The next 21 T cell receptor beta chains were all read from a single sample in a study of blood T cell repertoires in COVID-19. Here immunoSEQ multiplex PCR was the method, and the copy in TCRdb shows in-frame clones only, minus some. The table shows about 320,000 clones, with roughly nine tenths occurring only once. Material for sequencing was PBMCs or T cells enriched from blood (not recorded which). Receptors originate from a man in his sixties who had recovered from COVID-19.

As DNA, the CDR3 is TGTGCCAGCAGTACGACAGGGGGTCGGAGCAATCAGCCCCAGCATTTT. Protein product: CASSTTGGRSNQPQHF. The chain recombines TRBV6-2 or TRBV6-3 with TRBJ1-5; 9 bases are a match to TRBD1. CDR1 is MNHEY and CDR2 is SVGEGT in the germline V gene. J lost 1 base, V lost 5 bases, and 6 bases had no gene match. CDR3 size: 16 residues.

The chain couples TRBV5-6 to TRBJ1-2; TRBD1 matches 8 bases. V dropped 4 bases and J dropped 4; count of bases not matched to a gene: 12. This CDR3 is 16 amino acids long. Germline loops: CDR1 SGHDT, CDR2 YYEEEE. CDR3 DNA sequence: TGTGCCAGCAGCACACAGGGGGGTTACCTCGGCTATGGCTACACCTTC. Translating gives CASSTQGGYLGYGYTF.

CDR3 residues: CASSDFLRGIRNEKLFF. Here the CDR3 DNA reads TGTGCCAGCAGTGACTTTCTGAGGGGGATTCGAAATGAAAAACTGTTTTTT. The chain carries TRBV6-4 and TRBJ1-4; D may be TRBD1 (6 bases). Germline V CDR1 and CDR2: MRHNA, SNTAGT. The V gene lost 1 base and the J gene lost 5 bases, with 17 bases spanning the gap. The CDR3 spans 17 residues.

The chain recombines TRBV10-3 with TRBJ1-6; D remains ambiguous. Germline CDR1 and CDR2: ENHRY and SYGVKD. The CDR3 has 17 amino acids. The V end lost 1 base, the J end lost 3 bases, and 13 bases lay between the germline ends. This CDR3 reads CAISEFRREDYNSPLHF. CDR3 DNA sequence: TGTGCCATCAGTGAGTTTCGCCGGGAGGACTATAATTCACCCCTCCACTTT.

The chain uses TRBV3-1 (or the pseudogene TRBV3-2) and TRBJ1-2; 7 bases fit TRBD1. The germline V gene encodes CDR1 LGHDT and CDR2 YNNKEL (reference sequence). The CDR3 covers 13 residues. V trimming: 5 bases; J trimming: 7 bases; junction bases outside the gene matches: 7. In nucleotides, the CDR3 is TGTGCCAGCAGCTCTCGACAGGGTACTGGCTACACCTTC. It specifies CASSSRQGTGYTF.

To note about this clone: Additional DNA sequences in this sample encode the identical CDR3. The CDR3 DNA is TGCGCCAGCAGCTTGGCGGGGTATGGAAACACCATATATTTT. Translating it yields CASSLAGYGNTIYF. V usage is TRBV5-1 and J usage is TRBJ1-3; the D is unclear. V was cut by 0 bases and J by 3 bases, with 7 bases left in between. In germline, CDR1 is SGHRS, CDR2 YFSETQ. This CDR3 region has 14 residues.

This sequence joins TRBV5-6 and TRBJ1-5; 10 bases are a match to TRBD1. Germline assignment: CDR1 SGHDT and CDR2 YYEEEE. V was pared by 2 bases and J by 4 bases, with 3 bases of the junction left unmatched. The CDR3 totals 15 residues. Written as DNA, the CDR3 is TGTGCCAGCAGCTTCGGACAGGGGGTAAATCAGCCCCAGCATTTT. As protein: CASSFGQGVNQPQHF.

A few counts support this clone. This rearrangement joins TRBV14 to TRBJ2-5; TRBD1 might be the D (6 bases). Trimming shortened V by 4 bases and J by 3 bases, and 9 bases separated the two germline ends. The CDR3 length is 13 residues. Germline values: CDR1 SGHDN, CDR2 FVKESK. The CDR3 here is CASSLGGKETQYF. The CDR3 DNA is TGTGCCAGCAGCCTAGGGGGAAAAGAGACCCAGTACTTC.

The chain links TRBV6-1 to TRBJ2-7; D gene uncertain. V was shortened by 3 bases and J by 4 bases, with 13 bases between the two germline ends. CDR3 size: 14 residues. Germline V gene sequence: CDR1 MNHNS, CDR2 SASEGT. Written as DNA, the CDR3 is TGTGCCAGCAGTGACAGGCCAACGAAGTACGAGCAGTACTTC. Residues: CASSDRPTKYEQYF.

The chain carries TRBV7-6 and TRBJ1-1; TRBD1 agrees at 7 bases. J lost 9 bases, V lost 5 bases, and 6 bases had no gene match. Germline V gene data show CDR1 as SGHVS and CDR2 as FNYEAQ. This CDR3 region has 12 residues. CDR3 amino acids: CASSPPQGQAFF. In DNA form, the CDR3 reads TGTGCCAGCAGCCCGCCACAGGGGCAAGCTTTCTTT.

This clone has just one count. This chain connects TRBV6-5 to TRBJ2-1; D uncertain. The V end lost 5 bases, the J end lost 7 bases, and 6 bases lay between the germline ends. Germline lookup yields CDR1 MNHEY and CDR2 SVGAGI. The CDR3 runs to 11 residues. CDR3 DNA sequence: TGTGCCAGCAGTCCCCTAAATGAGCAGTTCTTC. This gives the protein CASSPLNEQFF.

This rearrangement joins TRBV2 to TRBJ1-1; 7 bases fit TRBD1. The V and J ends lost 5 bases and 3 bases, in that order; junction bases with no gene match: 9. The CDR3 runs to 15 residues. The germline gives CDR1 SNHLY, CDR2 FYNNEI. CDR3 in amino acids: CASSSDRRRDTEAFF. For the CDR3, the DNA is TGTGCCAGCAGTTCGGACAGGAGAAGGGACACTGAAGCTTTCTTT.

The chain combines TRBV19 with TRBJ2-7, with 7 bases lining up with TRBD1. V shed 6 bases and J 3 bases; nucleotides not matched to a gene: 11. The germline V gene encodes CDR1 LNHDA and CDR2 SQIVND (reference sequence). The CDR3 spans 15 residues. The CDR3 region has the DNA TGTGCCAGTAGATACTCCGGGACAGCGAACTACGAGCAGTACTTC. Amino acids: CASRYSGTANYEQYF.

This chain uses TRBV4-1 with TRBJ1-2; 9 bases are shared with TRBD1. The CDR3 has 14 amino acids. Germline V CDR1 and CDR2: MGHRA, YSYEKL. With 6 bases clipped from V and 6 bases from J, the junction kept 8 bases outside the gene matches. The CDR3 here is CASSLQGAQDGYTF. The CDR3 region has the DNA TGCGCCAGCAGTTTACAGGGGGCGCAGGATGGCTACACCTTC.

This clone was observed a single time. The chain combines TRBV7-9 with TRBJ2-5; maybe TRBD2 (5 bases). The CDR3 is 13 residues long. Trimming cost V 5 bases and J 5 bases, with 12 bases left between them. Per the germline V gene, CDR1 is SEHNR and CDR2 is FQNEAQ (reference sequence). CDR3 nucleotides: TGTGCCAGCAGCAACCCGGGCGGGGAGACCCAGTACTTC. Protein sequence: CASSNPGGETQYF.

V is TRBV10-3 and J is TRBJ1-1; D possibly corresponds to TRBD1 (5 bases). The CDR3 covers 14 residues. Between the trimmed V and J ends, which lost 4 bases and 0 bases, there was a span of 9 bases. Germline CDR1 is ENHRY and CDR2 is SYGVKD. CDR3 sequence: CAISATAMNTEAFF. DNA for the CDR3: TGTGCCATCAGTGCGACAGCCATGAACACTGAAGCTTTCTTT.

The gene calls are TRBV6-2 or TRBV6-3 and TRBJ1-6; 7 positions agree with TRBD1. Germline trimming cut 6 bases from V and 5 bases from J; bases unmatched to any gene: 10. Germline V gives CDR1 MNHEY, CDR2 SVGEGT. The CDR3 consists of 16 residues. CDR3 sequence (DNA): TGTGCCAGCAGCCTACCCGGGGGACAGAATAATTCACCCCTCCACTTT. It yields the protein CASSLPGGQNNSPLHF.

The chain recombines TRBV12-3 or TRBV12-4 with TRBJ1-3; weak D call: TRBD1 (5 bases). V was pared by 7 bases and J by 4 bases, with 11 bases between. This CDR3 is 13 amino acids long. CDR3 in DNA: TGTGCCAGCATCCTCGACAGCGGAAACACCATATATTTT. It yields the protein CASILDSGNTIYF.

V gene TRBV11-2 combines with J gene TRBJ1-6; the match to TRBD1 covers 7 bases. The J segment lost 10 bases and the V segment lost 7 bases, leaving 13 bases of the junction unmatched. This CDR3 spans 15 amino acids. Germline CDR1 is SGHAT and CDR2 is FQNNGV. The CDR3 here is CASTLFGTASSPLHF. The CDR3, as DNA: TGTGCCAGCACCCTTTTCGGGACAGCGTCCTCACCCCTCCACTTT. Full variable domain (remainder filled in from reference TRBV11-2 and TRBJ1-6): EAGVAQSPRYKIIEKRQSVAFWCNPISGHATLYWYQQILGQGPKLLIQFQNNGVVDDSQLPKDRFSAERLKGVDSTLKIQPAKLEDSAVYLCASTLFGTASSPLHFGNGTRLTVT.

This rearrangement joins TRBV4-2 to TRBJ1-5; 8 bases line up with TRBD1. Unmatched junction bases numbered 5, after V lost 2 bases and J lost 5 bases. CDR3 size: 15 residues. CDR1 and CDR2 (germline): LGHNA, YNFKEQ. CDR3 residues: CASSQSDRGDQPQHF. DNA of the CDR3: TGTGCCAGCAGCCAATCAGACAGGGGCGATCAGCCCCAGCATTTT.

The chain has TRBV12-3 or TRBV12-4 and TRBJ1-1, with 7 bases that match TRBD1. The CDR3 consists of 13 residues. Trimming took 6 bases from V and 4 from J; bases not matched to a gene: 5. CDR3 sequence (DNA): TGTGCCAGCAGACCAGGGGGAGGCACTGAAGCTTTCTTT. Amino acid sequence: CASRPGGGTEAFF.